What follows is one TCR beta chain and its context. Sequenced by immunoSEQ multiplex PCR; TCRdb stores in-frame clones only, minus some. Among fewer than 35,000 clones listed, about 92% were seen once. These data originate in a study of OX40 agonist ivuxolimab in advanced cancers. V lost 5 bases and J lost 5; bases outside the gene matches: 3. CDR3 length: 13 residues. CDR1 is KGHSH and CDR2 is LQKENI in the germline V gene. V gene TRBV18 combines with J gene TRBJ2-7, with TRBD1 matching over 10 bases. The source was CD4+ or CD8+ T cells sorted from blood, collected in a trial of the OX40 agonist ivuxolimab. This sequence originates from an adult with an advanced solid tumor such as melanoma, head and neck, liver or kidney cancer. CDR3 loop: CASSAGTGDEQYF. Written as DNA, the CDR3 is TGTGCCAGCTCAGCCGGGACAGGGGACGAGCAGTACTTC.